This T cell receptor (beta chain) derives from a study of CD8 T cells in Susac syndrome (dated by TCRdb to between 2018 and 2021). Background for the entire study: Whether CD8+ T cell activation and differentiation in Susac syndrome was antigen driven was tested using repertoire sequencing. The study compared CD8+ T cell repertoire clonality among 11 to 12 healthy donors, some 14 Susac syndrome patients and fewer than 19 multiple sclerosis patients. Findings and caveats that apply to the study as a whole: The TCR sequencing and HLA analysis was acknowledged to have included a relatively small number of individuals.

Peripheral blood CD8+ and CD4+ T cells from healthy donors, Susac syndrome patients and multiple sclerosis patients were profiled by high-throughput TCR beta sequencing. Treatment-naive patients with stable or active relapsing-remitting disease fulfilling revised McDonald criteria were used as multiple sclerosis controls. Bulk CD8+ and CD4+ T cells were purified by magnetic negative isolation, whereas CD8+ TEMRA cells were enriched by FACS. Blood was drawn into EDTA tubes, processed within 24 hours, and PBMCs were isolated by density gradient centrifugation. PBMCs intended for TCR sequencing were cryopreserved in liquid nitrogen and were subsequently thawed in a 37 degrees C water bath. A purity of at least 90% was achieved for sorted or isolated CD4+, CD8+ and CD8+ TEMRA cells. RNA was extracted using the RNeasy kit, and about 0.5 to 1 ug of the RNA was reverse transcribed with random hexamers. The immunoSEQ multiplex PCR assay, which covers 54 Vbeta and 13 Jbeta segments, was used to amplify TCR beta CDR3 regions. PCR amplification bias was corrected by using a synthetic template baseline for primer optimization and computational correction. As for how the authors treated the data: Reads were annotated to V, D and J genes per IMGT and analyzed with immunoSEQ Analyzer, keeping only productive sequences. Clonality was calculated as one minus the Shannon entropy normalized by log2 of the number of productive unique sequences. Public and private clones were assessed among the 100 most prevalent clones of each patient and control. A clone was defined as Susac-specific if it was absent from the healthy and MS cohorts, from around 960 published viral clones and from other ImmuneACCESS disease sequences. The public reads were quality trimmed at Q25 with fastp and then assembled into clones with MiXCR by TCRdb, keeping productive beta chains. Rows with a matching CDR3 protein are joined into one entry that keeps the most common DNA and genes. The V and J calls and clone size are TCRdb's, not the authors'. Within this sample are 100,000 to 150,000 distinct CDR3 sequences, with 65% to 90% of them counted one time only. Together, the top ten hold around 0.51% of the sample.

Comment on this clonotype: What this receptor recognizes is not known. Base qualities were left out, and no much larger clone turns up one base away.

From the cysteine through the phenylalanine, the CDR3 covers 15 amino acids. Only the CDR3 region is kept as DNA, spanning 45 bases read in frame from base 1. CDR1 and CDR2 were assigned from the germline V gene as SNHLY and FYNNEI. V and J are truncated by 6 bases and 8 bases respectively, leaving an intervening sequence of 19 bases. The sequence joins TRBV2 to TRBJ1-4; the D gene is possibly TRBD1, with 6 bases matching. The TCR was taken from a human donor with multiple sclerosis. Sequences were obtained from CD8+ T cells from PBMCs. CDR3 protein: CASSHGRGPWEKLFF. The DNA sequence follows: TGTGCCAGCAGCCACGGCCGGGGGCCGTGGGAAAAACTGTTTTTT. Reference TRBV2 and TRBJ1-4 genes cover what lies past the CDR3, so the full variable domain is EPEVTQTPSHQVTQMGQEVILRCVPISNHLYFYWYRQILGQKVEFLVSFYNNEISEKSEIFDDQFSVERPDGSNFTLKIRSTKLEDSAMYFCASSHGRGPWEKLFFGSGTQLSVL.